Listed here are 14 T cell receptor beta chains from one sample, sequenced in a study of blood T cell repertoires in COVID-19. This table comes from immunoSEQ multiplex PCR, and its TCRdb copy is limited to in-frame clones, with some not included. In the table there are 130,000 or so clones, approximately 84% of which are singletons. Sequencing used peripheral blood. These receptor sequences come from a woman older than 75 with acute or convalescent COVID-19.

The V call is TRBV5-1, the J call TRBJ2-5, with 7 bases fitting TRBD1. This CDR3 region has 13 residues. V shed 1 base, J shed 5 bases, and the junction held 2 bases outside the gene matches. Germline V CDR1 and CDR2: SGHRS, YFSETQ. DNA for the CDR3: TGCGCCAGCAGCTTGTTACAGGGGGAGACCCAGTACTTC. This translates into CASSLLQGETQYF. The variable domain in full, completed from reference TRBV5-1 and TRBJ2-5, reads KAGVTQTPRYLIKTRGQQVTLSCSPISGHRSVSWYQQTPGQGLQFLFEYFSETQRNKGNFPGRFSGRQFSNSRSEMNVSTLELGDSALYLCASSLLQGETQYFGPGTRLLVL.

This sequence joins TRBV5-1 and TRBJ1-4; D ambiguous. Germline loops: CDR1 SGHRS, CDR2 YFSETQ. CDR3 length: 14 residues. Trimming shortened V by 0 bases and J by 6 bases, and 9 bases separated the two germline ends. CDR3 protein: CASSLDISDEKLFF. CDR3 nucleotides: TGCGCCAGCAGCTTGGACATTTCCGATGAAAAACTGTTTTTT.

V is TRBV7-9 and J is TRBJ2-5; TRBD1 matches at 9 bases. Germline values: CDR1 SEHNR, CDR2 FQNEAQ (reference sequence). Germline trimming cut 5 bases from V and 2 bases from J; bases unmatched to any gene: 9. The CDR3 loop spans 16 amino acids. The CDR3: CASSPRPGTGQETQYF. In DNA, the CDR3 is TGTGCCAGCAGCCCTAGGCCTGGGACAGGGCAAGAGACCCAGTACTTC.

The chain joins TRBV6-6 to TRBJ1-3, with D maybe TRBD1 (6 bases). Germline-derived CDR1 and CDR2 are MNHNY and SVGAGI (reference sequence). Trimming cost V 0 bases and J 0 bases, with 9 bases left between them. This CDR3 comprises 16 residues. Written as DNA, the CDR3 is TGTGCCAGCAGTTACTCAGGGGGTTCCTCTGGAAACACCATATATTTT. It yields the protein CASSYSGGSSGNTIYF.

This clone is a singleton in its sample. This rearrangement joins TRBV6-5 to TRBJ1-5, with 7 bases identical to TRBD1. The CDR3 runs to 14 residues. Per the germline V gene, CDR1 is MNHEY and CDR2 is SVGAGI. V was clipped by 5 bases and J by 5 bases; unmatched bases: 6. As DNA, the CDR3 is TGTGCCAGCAGTCCCAGACAGGGTTATCAGCCCCAGCATTTT. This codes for CASSPRQGYQPQHF.

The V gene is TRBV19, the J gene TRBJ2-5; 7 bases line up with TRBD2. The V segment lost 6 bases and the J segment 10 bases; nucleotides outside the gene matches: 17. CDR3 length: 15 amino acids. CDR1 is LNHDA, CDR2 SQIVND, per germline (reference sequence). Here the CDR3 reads CASSPPGHWEGGQYF. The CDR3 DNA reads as TGTGCCAGTAGCCCCCCAGGGCACTGGGAGGGTGGCCAGTACTTC.

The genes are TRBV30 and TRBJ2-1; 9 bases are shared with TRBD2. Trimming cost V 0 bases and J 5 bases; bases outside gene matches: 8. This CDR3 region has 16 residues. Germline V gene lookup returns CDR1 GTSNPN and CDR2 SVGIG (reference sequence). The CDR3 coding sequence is TGTGCCTGGAGTGTTGGCCTAGCGGGGTATAACAATGAGCAGTTCTTC. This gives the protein CAWSVGLAGYNNEQFF. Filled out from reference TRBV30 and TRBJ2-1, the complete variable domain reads SQTIHQWPATLVQPVGSPLSLECTVEGTSNPNLYWYRQAAGRGLQLLFYSVGIGQISSEVPQNLSASRPQDRQFILSSKKLLLSDSGFYLCAWSVGLAGYNNEQFFGPGTRLTVL.

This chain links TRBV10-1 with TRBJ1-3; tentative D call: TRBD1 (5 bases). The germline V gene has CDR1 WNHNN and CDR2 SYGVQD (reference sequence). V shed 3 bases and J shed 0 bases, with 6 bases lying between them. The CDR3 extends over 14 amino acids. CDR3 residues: CASSDGGSGNTIYF. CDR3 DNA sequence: TGCGCCAGCAGTGACGGGGGCTCTGGAAACACCATATATTTT.

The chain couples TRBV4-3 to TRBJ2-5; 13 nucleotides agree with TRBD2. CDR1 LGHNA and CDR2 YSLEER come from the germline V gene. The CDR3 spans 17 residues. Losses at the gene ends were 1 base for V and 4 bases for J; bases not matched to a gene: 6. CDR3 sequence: CASSQGRLAGGRETQYF. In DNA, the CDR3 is TGCGCCAGCAGCCAAGGAAGACTAGCGGGGGGAAGAGAGACCCAGTACTTC.

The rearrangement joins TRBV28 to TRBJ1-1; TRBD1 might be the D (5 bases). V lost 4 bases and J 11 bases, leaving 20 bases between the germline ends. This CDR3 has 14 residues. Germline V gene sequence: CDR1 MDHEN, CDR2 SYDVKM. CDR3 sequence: CASSSTEKRGGAFF. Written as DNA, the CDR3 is TGTGCCAGCAGTTCTACCGAAAAAAGGGGTGGGGCTTTCTTT.

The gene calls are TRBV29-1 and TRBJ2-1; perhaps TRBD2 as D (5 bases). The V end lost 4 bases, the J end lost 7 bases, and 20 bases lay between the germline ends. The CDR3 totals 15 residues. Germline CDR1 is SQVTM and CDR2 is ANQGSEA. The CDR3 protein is CSVVLLRTPGNEQFF. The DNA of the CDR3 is TGCAGCGTTGTCCTACTGCGGACCCCGGGGAATGAGCAGTTCTTC.

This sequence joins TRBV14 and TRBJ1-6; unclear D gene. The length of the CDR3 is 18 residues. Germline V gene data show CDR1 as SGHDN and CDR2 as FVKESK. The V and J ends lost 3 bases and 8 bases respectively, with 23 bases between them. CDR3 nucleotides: TGTGCCAGCAGCCAGCCTCCGCGGGAGCCCCGGCACGATTCACCCCTCCACTTT. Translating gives CASSQPPREPRHDSPLHF.

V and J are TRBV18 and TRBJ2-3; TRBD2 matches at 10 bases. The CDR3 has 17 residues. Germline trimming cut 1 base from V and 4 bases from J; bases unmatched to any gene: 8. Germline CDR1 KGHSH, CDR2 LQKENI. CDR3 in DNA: TGTGCCAGCTCACCACGGCTAGCGGGAGTCATTGCAGATACGCAGTATTTT. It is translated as CASSPRLAGVIADTQYF.

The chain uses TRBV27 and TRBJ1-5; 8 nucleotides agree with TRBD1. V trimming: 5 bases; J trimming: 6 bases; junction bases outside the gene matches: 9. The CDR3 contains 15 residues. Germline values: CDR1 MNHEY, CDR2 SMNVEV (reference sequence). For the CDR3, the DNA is TGTGCCAGCAGTAAACGACAGGGGCCGGGTCAGCCCCAGCATTTT. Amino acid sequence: CASSKRQGPGQPQHF.